Described below is a single T cell receptor (beta chain) sequence and its context. Its specificity is not known. The data derive from a study of shared clonotypes between healthy human individuals. Whole-study findings and limits: Sampling was confined to blood; repertoires within tissues likely differ. Donors were few, which limited the genetic and exposure-history diversity represented.

Libraries were prepared by immunoSEQ multiplex PCR; TCRdb keeps only in-frame clonotypes and omits some of them. The sample holds some 2,500,000 clones, 80% to 95% seen once. The TCR comes from a man between 18 and 35 years old in good health. Some clones in this sample may be carry-over from other donors' samples. The sequencing input was naive CD4+ T cells from PBMCs. The sample's subset: CD45RA+ positively selected.

Here the CDR3 DNA reads TGTGCCAGTCAATCTAGCGGGAGAGAAACAGATACGCAGTATTTT. As protein: CASQSSGRETDTQYF. This chain connects TRBV19 to TRBJ2-3, with 10 bases identical to TRBD2. Germline lookup yields CDR1 LNHDA and CDR2 SQIVND (reference sequence). The CDR3 covers 15 residues. The V segment lost 8 bases and the J segment 3 bases; nucleotides outside the gene matches: 8.